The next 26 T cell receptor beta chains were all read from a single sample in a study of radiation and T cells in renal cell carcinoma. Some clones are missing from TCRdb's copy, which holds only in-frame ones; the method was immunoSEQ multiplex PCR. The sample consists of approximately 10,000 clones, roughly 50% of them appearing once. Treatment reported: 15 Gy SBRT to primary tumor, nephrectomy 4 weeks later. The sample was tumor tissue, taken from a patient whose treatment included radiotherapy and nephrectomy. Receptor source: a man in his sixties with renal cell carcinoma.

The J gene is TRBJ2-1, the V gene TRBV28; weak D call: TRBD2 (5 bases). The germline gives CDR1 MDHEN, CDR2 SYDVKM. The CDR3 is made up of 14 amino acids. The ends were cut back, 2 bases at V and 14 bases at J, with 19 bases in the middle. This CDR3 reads CASSLRPPSSPKFF. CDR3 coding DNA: TGTGCCAGCAGTTTAAGGCCCCCCTCTAGCCCTAAGTTCTTC.

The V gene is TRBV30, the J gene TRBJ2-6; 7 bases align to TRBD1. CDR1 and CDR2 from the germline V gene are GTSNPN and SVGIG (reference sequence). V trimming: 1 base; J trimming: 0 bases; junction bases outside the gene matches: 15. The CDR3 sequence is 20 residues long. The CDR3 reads CAWSGGTDFLWYSGANVLTF. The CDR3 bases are TGTGCCTGGAGTGGGGGGACAGACTTTTTATGGTACTCTGGGGCCAACGTCCTGACTTTC.

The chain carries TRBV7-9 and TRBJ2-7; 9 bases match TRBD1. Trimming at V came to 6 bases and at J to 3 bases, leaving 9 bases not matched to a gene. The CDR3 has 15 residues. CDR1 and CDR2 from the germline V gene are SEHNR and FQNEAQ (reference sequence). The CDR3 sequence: CASRPSGQGVYEQYF. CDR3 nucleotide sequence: TGTGCCAGCAGACCATCGGGACAGGGCGTCTACGAGCAGTACTTC.

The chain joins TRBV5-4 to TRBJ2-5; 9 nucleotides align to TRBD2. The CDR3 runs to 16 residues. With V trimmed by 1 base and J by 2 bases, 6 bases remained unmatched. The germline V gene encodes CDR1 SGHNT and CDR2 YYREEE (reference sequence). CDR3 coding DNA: TGTGCCAGCAGCTTGCCGAGCGGGGGGTCTCAAGAGACCCAGTACTTC. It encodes CASSLPSGGSQETQYF. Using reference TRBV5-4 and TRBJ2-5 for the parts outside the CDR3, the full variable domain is ETGVTQSPTHLIKTRGQQVTLRCSSQSGHNTVSWYQQALGQGPQFIFQYYREEENGRGNFPPRFSGLQFPNYSSELNVNALELDDSALYLCASSLPSGGSQETQYFGPGTRLLVL.

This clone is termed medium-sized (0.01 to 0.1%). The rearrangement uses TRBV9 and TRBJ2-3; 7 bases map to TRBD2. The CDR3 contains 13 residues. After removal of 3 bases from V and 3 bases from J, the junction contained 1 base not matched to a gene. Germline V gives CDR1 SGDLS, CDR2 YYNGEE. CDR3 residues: CASSGGRTDTQYF. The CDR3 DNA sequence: TGTGCCAGCAGCGGCGGGAGAACAGATACGCAGTATTTT.

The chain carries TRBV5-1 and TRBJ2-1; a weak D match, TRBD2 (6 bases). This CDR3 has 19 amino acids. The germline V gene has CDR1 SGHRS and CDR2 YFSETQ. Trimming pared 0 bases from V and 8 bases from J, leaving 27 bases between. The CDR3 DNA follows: TGCGCCAGCAGCTTGGCCCTTAATATTCGCGGGGAATCCGACTATGAGCAGTTCTTC. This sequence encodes CASSLALNIRGESDYEQFF.

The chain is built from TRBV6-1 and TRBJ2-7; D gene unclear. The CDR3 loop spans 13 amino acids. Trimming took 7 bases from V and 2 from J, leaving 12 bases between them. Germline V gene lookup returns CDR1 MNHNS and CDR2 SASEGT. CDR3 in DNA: TGTGCCAGCACCGCATCCCCTGCCTACGAGCAGTACTTC. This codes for CASTASPAYEQYF.

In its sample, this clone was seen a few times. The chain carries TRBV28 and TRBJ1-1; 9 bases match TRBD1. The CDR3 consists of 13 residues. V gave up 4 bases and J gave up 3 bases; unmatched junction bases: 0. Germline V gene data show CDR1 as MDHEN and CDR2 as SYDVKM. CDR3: CASSWDRDTEAFF. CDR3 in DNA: TGTGCCAGCAGTTGGGACAGGGACACTGAAGCTTTCTTT.

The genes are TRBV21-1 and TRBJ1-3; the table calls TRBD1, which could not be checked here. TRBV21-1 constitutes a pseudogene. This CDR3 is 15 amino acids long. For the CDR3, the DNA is TGTGCCAGCAGCAACCCCGGGACAGCTGGAAACACCATATATTTT. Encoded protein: CASSNPGTAGNTIYF.

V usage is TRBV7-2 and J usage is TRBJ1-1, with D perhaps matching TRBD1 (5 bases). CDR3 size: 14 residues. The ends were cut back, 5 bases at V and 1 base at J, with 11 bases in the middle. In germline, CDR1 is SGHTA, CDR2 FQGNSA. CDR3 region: CASSRGPSNTEAFF. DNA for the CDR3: TGTGCCAGCAGCCGGGGACCGTCGAACACTGAAGCTTTCTTT.

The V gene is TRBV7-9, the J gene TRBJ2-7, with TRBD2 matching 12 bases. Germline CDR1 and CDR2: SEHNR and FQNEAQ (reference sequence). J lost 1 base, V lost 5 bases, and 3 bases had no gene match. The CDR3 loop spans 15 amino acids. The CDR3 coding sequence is TGTGCCAGCAGCCAAGGACTAGCGGGATCCTACGAGCAGTACTTC. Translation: CASSQGLAGSYEQYF. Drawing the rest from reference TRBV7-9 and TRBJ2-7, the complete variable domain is DTGVSQNPRHKITKRGQNVTFRCDPISEHNRLYWYRQTLGQGPEFLTYFQNEAQLEKSRLLSDRFSAERPKGSFSTLEIQRTEQGDSAMYLCASSQGLAGSYEQYFGPGTRLTVT.

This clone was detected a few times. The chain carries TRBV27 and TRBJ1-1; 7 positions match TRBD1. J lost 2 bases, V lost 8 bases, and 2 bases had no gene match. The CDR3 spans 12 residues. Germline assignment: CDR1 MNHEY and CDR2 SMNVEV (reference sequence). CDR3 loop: CASGTANTEAFF. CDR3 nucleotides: TGTGCCAGCGGGACAGCTAACACTGAAGCTTTCTTT.

The CDR3 region is CATTTGGDVSEKLFF. CDR3 nucleotides: TGTGCCACCACCACCGGGGGGGATGTAAGCGAAAAACTGTTTTTT. V and J are TRBV15 and TRBJ1-4; possible D gene TRBD1, 5 bases. The CDR3 has 15 residues. The V gene's germline CDR1 is LNHNV and CDR2 YYDKDF (reference sequence). V was cut by 7 bases and J by 8 bases, with 20 bases left in between. The variable domain in full, completed from reference TRBV15 and TRBJ1-4, reads DAMVIQNPRYQVTQFGKPVTLSCSQTLNHNVMYWYQQKSSQAPKLLFHYYDKDFNNEADTPDNFQSRRPNTSFCFLDIRSPGLGDTAMYLCATTTGGDVSEKLFFGSGTQLSVL.

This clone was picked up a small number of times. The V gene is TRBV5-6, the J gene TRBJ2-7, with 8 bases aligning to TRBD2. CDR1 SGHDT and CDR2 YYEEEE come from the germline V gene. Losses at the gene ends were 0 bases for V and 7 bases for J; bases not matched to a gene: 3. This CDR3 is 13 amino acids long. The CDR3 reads CASSLVGTREQYF. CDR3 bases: TGTGCCAGCAGCTTGGTTGGGACTAGAGAGCAGTACTTC. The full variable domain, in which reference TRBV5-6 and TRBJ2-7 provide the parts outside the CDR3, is DAGVTQSPTHLIKTRGQQVTLRCSPKSGHDTVSWYQQALGQGPQFIFQYYEEEERQRGNFPDRFSGHQFPNYSSELNVNALLLGDSALYLCASSLVGTREQYFGPGTRLTVT.

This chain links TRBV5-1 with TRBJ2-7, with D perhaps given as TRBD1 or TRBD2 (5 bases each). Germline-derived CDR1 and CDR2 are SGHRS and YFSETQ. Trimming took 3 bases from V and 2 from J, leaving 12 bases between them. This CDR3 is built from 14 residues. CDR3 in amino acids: CASSSLGVTYEQYF. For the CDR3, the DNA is TGCGCCAGCAGCTCCCTGGGGGTGACCTACGAGCAGTACTTC.

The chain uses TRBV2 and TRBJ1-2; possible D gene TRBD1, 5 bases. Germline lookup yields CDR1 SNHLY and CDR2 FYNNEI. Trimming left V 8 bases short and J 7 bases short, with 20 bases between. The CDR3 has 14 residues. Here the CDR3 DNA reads TGTGCCAGCCGGGGGGATGGTTTACGGGGTGGCTACACCTTC. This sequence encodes CASRGDGLRGGYTF.

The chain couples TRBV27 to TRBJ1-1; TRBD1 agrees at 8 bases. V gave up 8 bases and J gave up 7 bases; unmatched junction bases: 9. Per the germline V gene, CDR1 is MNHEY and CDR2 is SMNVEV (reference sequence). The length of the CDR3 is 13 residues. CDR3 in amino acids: CASGPGQAFEAFF. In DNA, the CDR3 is TGTGCCAGCGGACCGGGACAGGCTTTTGAAGCTTTCTTT.

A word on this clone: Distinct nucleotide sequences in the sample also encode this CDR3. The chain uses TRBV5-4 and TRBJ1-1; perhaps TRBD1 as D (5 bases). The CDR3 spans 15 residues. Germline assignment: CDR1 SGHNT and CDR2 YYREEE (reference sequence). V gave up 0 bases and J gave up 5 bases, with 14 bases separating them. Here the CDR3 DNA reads TGTGCCAGCAGCTTGGCGATGGGGGGGAATACTGAAGCTTTCTTT. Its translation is CASSLAMGGNTEAFF. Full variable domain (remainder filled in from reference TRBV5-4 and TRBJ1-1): ETGVTQSPTHLIKTRGQQVTLRCSSQSGHNTVSWYQQALGQGPQFIFQYYREEENGRGNFPPRFSGLQFPNYSSELNVNALELDDSALYLCASSLAMGGNTEAFFGQGTRLTVV.

The CDR3 spells CASSGGQFNEKLFF. The DNA for the CDR3 is TGTGCCAGCAGCGGGGGACAGTTTAATGAAAAACTGTTTTTT. The gene calls are TRBV7-2 and TRBJ1-4, with 7 positions matching TRBD1. This CDR3 has 14 amino acids. Germline CDR1 and CDR2: SGHTA and FQGNSA. Losses at the gene ends were 5 bases for V and 4 bases for J; bases not matched to a gene: 4.

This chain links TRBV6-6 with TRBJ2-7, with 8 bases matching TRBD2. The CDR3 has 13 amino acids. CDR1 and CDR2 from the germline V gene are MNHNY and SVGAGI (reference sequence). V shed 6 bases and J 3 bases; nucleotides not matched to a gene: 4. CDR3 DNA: TGTGCCAGCAGCGGGGGGGCCGGCTACGAGCAGTACTTC. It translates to CASSGGAGYEQYF.

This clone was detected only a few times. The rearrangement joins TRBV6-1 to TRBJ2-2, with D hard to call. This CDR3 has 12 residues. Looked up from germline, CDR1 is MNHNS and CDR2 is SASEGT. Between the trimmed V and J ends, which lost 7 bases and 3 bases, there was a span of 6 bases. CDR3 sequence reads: CASTRDTGELFF. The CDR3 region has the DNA TGTGCCAGCACCAGAGACACCGGGGAGCTGTTTTTT.

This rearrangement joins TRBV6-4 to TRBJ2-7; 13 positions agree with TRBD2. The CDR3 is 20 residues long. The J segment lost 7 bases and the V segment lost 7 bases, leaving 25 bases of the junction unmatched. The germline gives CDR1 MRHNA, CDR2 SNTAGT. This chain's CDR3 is CASIPPDGTLLAGGPWEQYF. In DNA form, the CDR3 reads TGTGCCAGCATCCCGCCCGACGGCACCTTACTAGCGGGAGGGCCTTGGGAGCAGTACTTC.

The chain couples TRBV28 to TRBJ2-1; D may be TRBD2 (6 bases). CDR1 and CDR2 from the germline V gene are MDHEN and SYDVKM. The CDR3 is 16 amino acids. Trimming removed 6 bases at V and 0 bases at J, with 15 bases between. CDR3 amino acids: CASSSKTSLSYNEQFF. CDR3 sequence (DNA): TGTGCCAGCAGCTCAAAGACTAGTCTCTCCTACAATGAGCAGTTCTTC.

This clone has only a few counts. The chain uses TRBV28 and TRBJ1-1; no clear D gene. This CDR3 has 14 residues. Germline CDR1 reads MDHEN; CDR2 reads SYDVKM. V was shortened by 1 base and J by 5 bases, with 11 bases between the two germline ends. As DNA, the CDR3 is TGTGCCAGCAGTTTATTCCGGGGTAGAACTGAAGCTTTCTTT. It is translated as CASSLFRGRTEAFF.

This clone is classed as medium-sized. The CDR3 loop is CASSVPRDRAGGANVLTF. The DNA for the CDR3 is TGTGCCAGCAGCGTCCCCCGGGACAGGGCCGGTGGGGCCAACGTCCTGACTTTC. The chain joins TRBV9 to TRBJ2-6, with 9 positions matching TRBD1. Unmatched junction bases numbered 9, after V lost 2 bases and J lost 3 bases. The CDR3 runs 18 residues. CDR1 and CDR2 from the germline V gene are SGDLS and YYNGEE.

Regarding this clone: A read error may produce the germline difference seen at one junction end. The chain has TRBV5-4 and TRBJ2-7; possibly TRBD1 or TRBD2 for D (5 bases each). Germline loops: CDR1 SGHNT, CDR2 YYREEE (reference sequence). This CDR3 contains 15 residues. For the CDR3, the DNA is TGCGCCAGCAGCCAAGAGCAGGATTGGGGGTACGAGCAGTACTTC. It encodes CASSQEQDWGYEQYF.